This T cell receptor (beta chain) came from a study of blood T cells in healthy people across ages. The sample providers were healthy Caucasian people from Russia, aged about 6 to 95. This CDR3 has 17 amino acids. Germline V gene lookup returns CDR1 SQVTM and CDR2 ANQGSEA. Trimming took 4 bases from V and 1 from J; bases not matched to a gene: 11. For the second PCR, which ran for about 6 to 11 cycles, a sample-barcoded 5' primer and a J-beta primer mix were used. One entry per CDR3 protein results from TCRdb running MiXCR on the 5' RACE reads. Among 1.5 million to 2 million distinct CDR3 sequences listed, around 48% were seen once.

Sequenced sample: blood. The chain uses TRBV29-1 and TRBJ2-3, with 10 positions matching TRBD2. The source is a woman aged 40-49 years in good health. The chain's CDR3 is CSVVDRAGTSGTDTQYF. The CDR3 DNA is TGCAGCGTTGTTGACAGGGCCGGGACTAGCGGCACAGATACGCAGTATTTT.